Presented here are 4 T cell receptor beta chains from one specimen sequenced in a study of immune characterization of retroperitoneal liposarcoma. TCRdb used MiXCR to reprocess the PCR reads, holding one entry per CDR3 protein. Here the sample spans around 1,400 distinct CDR3 sequences, around half being singletons. Material for sequencing was tumor tissue. Receptor source: a female donor with retroperitoneal liposarcoma.

The chain recombines TRBV12-3 or TRBV12-4 with TRBJ2-1; TRBD2 matches 8 bases. J lost 2 bases, V lost 5 bases, and 8 bases had no gene match. This CDR3 is 16 amino acids long. The CDR3 coding sequence is TGTGCCAGCAGTGGGACTAGGCGGGGGCCCTACAATGAGCAGTTCTTC. As protein: CASSGTRRGPYNEQFF.

This clonotype was counted a few times. The gene calls are TRBV6-1 and TRBJ2-1; 8 nucleotides line up with TRBD2. Germline values: CDR1 MNHNS, CDR2 SASEGT. The ends lost 5 bases at V and 10 bases at J; junction bases unmatched: 16. The CDR3 has 16 residues. The CDR3 is CASSRTGTRGDYEQFF. CDR3 sequence (DNA): TGTGCCAGCAGTCGTACCGGGACTAGGGGAGATTACGAGCAGTTCTTC.

The chain couples TRBV11-2 to TRBJ1-1; a possible D gene is TRBD1 (5 bases). The CDR3 covers 16 residues. V lost 0 bases and J 6 bases, leaving 17 bases between the germline ends. Germline V CDR1 and CDR2: SGHAT, FQNNGV. The CDR3 loop is CASSLEPGWGVAEAFF. CDR3 in DNA: TGTGCCAGCAGCTTAGAGCCAGGGTGGGGCGTAGCTGAAGCTTTCTTT.

The CDR3: CASSFRSGTGTYEQYF. CDR3 sequence (DNA): TGTGCCAGCAGCTTTCGTTCCGGGACAGGGACCTACGAGCAGTACTTC. The chain joins TRBV11-2 to TRBJ2-1, with 9 nucleotides matching TRBD1. The end of the DNA is better explained by TRBJ2-7, so the J call may be wrong. The CDR3 covers 16 residues. Germline loops: CDR1 SGHAT, CDR2 FQNNGV.